A single sample gave rise to the 18 T cell receptor beta chains below, sequenced in a study of blood T cell repertoires in COVID-19. Sequenced by immunoSEQ multiplex PCR; TCRdb stores in-frame clones only, minus some. The sample lists about 80,000 clones; approximately 88% were seen once. The sample taken for sequencing was peripheral blood. The source of these receptors is a woman at least 80 years old with acute or convalescent COVID-19.

The chain employs TRBV30 and TRBJ2-7; 7 bases align to TRBD1. CDR3 size: 13 residues. CDR1 is GTSNPN, CDR2 SVGIG, per germline (reference sequence). With V trimmed by 3 bases and J by 2 bases, 4 bases remained unmatched. The CDR3 spells CAWSAQGTYEQYF. CDR3 DNA sequence: TGTGCCTGGAGCGCACAGGGGACCTACGAGCAGTACTTC. The complete variable domain, with remaining parts taken from reference TRBV30 and TRBJ2-7, reads SQTIHQWPATLVQPVGSPLSLECTVEGTSNPNLYWYRQAAGRGLQLLFYSVGIGQISSEVPQNLSASRPQDRQFILSSKKLLLSDSGFYLCAWSAQGTYEQYFGPGTRLTVT.

The CDR3 nucleotides read TGCGCCAGCAGTCTAGACAGTAACTATGGCTACACCTTC. Residues: CASSLDSNYGYTF. This rearrangement joins TRBV10-1 to TRBJ1-2; D might be TRBD1 (5 bases). CDR3 length: 13 residues. V was clipped by 5 bases and J by 1 base, with 8 bases between them. Germline V CDR1 and CDR2: WNHNN, SYGVQD (reference sequence).

This clone has just one count. The rearrangement uses TRBV7-2 and TRBJ2-1; D gene ambiguous. Trimming stripped 1 base from V and 8 bases from J, with 9 bases between. Germline CDR1 is SGHTA and CDR2 is FQGNSA. The CDR3 runs 13 residues. The chain's CDR3 is CASSLVRVDEQFF. The CDR3 DNA reads TGTGCCAGCAGCTTAGTTAGAGTCGATGAGCAGTTCTTC. Supplemented by reference TRBV7-2 and TRBJ2-1, the full variable domain reads GAGVSQSPSNKVTEKGKDVELRCDPISGHTALYWYRQSLGQGLEFLIYFQGNSAPDKSGLPSDRFSAERTGGSVSTLTIQRTQQEDSAVYLCASSLVRVDEQFFGPGTRLTVL.

A few counts support this clone. The rearrangement links TRBV19 to TRBJ2-7; no clear D. Trimming left V 6 bases short and J 6 bases short, with 15 bases between. The germline V gene encodes CDR1 LNHDA and CDR2 SQIVND (reference sequence). The CDR3 is 13 amino acids. The CDR3 loop reads CASSVNRESEQYF. CDR3 coding DNA: TGTGCCAGTAGCGTAAACAGAGAGAGCGAGCAGTACTTC. Together with reference TRBV19 and TRBJ2-7, the CDR3 gives the full variable domain: DGGITQSPKYLFRKEGQNVTLSCEQNLNHDAMYWYRQDPGQGLRLIYYSQIVNDFQKGDIAEGYSVSREKKESFPLTVTSAQKNPTAFYLCASSVNRESEQYFGPGTRLTVT.

In DNA, the CDR3 is TGTGCCAGCAGTTACGACGGAGTCTCCTACAATGAGCAGTTCTTC. Protein product: CASSYDGVSYNEQFF. This chain uses TRBV6-6 with TRBJ2-1; D is undetermined. Germline V CDR1 and CDR2: MNHNY, SVGAGI (reference sequence). The CDR3 runs 15 residues. With 2 bases removed from V and 0 bases from J, the gap between germline ends came to 8 bases.

This chain joins TRBV4-2 and TRBJ1-1; D unclear. The CDR3 runs 12 residues. Germline CDR1 and CDR2: LGHNA and YNFKEQ. V was clipped by 4 bases and J by 3 bases, with 6 bases between them. As DNA, the CDR3 is TGTGCCAGCAGCCCGGGTTACACTGAAGCTTTCTTT. Protein sequence: CASSPGYTEAFF.

J is TRBJ1-4 and V is TRBV30; D is ambiguous. The CDR3 covers 14 residues. Deletions cut 1 base from V and 0 bases from J, with 6 bases between. From germline, CDR1 is GTSNPN and CDR2 SVGIG (reference sequence). CDR3 DNA sequence: TGTGCCTGGAGTGCGGGTGCAACTAATGAAAAACTGTTTTTT. This sequence encodes CAWSAGATNEKLFF.

The rearrangement joins TRBV6-1 to TRBJ1-2, with 9 positions matching TRBD1. Trimming cost V 0 bases and J 0 bases; bases outside gene matches: 5. Per germline, CDR1 MNHNS and CDR2 SASEGT. CDR3 length: 17 residues. The CDR3 DNA sequence: TGTGCCAGCAGTGAAGCGGGGACAGGGAGCACTAACTATGGCTACACCTTC. Protein: CASSEAGTGSTNYGYTF.

The rearrangement links TRBV18 to TRBJ1-1; tentatively, D is TRBD1 (5 bases). Deletions cut 2 bases from V and 1 base from J, with 11 bases between. The CDR3 extends over 15 amino acids. CDR1 is KGHSH, CDR2 LQKENI, per germline. The DNA for the CDR3 is TGTGCCAGCTCACCAATGGCGGGGGAGAACACTGAAGCTTTCTTT. Amino acids: CASSPMAGENTEAFF.

This chain links TRBV7-9 with TRBJ2-3; TRBD1 aligns across 11 bases. J was trimmed by 5 bases and V by 4 bases; bases with no gene match: 8. Germline V gives CDR1 SEHNR, CDR2 FQNEAQ (reference sequence). The CDR3 spans 16 residues. This CDR3 is CASSSPGQGVVDTQYF. CDR3 bases: TGTGCCAGCAGCTCGCCGGGACAGGGGGTCGTAGATACGCAGTATTTT.

V and J are TRBV9 and TRBJ1-6, with a weak D call TRBD1 (6 bases). The CDR3 is made up of 16 amino acids. Trimming took 0 bases from V and 7 from J, leaving 14 bases between them. Germline loops: CDR1 SGDLS, CDR2 YYNGEE. The CDR3 coding sequence is TGTGCCAGCAGCGTAGAGCCCGGACAGAACAATTCACCCCTCCACTTT. Translation gives CASSVEPGQNNSPLHF.

The chain employs TRBV3-1 (or the pseudogene TRBV3-2) and TRBJ2-4; TRBD2 is a possible D gene (5 bases). Trimming pared 3 bases from V and 2 bases from J, leaving 14 bases between. The CDR3 length is 16 residues. Germline V gene data show CDR1 as LGHDT and CDR2 as YNNKEL (reference sequence). CDR3 sequence (DNA): TGTGCCAGCAGCCAGGCCACCGGGGTGCCCAAAAACATTCAGTACTTC. Protein sequence: CASSQATGVPKNIQYF.

This clone was detected once. The chain recombines TRBV5-1 with TRBJ1-2; 8 bases are shared with TRBD1. Germline V gives CDR1 SGHRS, CDR2 YFSETQ. The junction had 6 bases not matched to a gene; V was cut back by 4 bases and J by 4 bases. The length of the CDR3 is 14 residues. CDR3: CASSQPDRGYGYTF. CDR3 in DNA: TGCGCCAGCAGCCAACCCGACAGGGGCTATGGCTACACCTTC.

The table lists this clone with a count of one. The chain carries TRBV14 and TRBJ2-3; 10 nucleotides line up with TRBD2. CDR1 and CDR2 (germline): SGHDN, FVKESK. V shed 4 bases and J 1 base; nucleotides not matched to a gene: 2. The CDR3 extends over 15 amino acids. In DNA, the CDR3 is TGTGCCAGCAGCCGTAGCGGGGGGCGCACAGATACGCAGTATTTT. Residues: CASSRSGGRTDTQYF.

The genes are TRBV5-1 and TRBJ2-5; 12 bases map to TRBD1. CDR1 and CDR2 from the germline V gene are SGHRS and YFSETQ. There are 17 residues in the CDR3. The junction had 8 bases not matched to a gene; V was cut back by 1 base and J by 4 bases. The CDR3 DNA reads as TGCGCCAGCAGCTTGACCACCGGGACAGGGGGCCGAGAGACCCAGTACTTC. It translates to CASSLTTGTGGRETQYF.

V and J are TRBV7-8 and TRBJ1-2; 7 positions match TRBD1. The CDR3 consists of 14 residues. V shed 4 bases, J shed 8 bases, and the junction held 10 bases outside the gene matches. Germline V gene data show CDR1 as SGHVS and CDR2 as FQNEAQ. The CDR3 reads CASSSPGQKRGYTF. CDR3 bases: TGTGCCAGCAGCTCCCCGGGACAGAAAAGGGGCTACACCTTC.

This rearrangement joins TRBV7-9 to TRBJ1-4; 8 bases match TRBD1. Trimming at V came to 5 bases and at J to 2 bases, leaving 7 bases not matched to a gene. Germline-derived CDR1 and CDR2 are SEHNR and FQNEAQ (reference sequence). This CDR3 is built from 16 residues. The CDR3 DNA reads TGTGCCAGCAGCCGACAGGGGTTTTCGACTAATGAAAAACTGTTTTTT. Translating it yields CASSRQGFSTNEKLFF.

The chain combines TRBV7-6 with TRBJ2-2, with D perhaps matching TRBD2 (5 bases). The CDR3 contains 15 residues. Looked up from germline, CDR1 is SGHVS and CDR2 is FNYEAQ. Trimming left V 5 bases short and J 2 bases short, with 12 bases between. CDR3 sequence reads: CASSRGLGNTGELFF. Written as DNA, the CDR3 is TGTGCCAGCAGCCGCGGGCTGGGAAACACCGGGGAGCTGTTTTTT.